This note documents a single T cell receptor beta chain sequence. Its antigen remains unknown. The DNA is left out, because the CDR3 cannot be placed on it with certainty; the CDR3 is given as TCRdb lists it. With termini counted, the CDR3 has 17 amino acids. This entry comes from a study of vaccination effects on CD4 cells after COVID-19. At the end of about ten days of culture, CD4+ T cells were isolated. Assay: immunoSEQ multiplex PCR; the TCRdb copy retains only in-frame clones and omits some. The profile covers more than 45,000 clones, with 60% to 85% appearing a single time and approximately 3% taken by the ten largest.

Sequencing used CD4+ T cells from PBMCs cultured without peptide, obtained before COVID-19 vaccination. This chain uses TRBV21-1 with TRBJ1-6. TRBV21-1 is a pseudogene segment. This sequence originates from a human donor who received a COVID-19 vaccine. CDR3 sequence reads: CASSKVGEGTYNSPLHF.